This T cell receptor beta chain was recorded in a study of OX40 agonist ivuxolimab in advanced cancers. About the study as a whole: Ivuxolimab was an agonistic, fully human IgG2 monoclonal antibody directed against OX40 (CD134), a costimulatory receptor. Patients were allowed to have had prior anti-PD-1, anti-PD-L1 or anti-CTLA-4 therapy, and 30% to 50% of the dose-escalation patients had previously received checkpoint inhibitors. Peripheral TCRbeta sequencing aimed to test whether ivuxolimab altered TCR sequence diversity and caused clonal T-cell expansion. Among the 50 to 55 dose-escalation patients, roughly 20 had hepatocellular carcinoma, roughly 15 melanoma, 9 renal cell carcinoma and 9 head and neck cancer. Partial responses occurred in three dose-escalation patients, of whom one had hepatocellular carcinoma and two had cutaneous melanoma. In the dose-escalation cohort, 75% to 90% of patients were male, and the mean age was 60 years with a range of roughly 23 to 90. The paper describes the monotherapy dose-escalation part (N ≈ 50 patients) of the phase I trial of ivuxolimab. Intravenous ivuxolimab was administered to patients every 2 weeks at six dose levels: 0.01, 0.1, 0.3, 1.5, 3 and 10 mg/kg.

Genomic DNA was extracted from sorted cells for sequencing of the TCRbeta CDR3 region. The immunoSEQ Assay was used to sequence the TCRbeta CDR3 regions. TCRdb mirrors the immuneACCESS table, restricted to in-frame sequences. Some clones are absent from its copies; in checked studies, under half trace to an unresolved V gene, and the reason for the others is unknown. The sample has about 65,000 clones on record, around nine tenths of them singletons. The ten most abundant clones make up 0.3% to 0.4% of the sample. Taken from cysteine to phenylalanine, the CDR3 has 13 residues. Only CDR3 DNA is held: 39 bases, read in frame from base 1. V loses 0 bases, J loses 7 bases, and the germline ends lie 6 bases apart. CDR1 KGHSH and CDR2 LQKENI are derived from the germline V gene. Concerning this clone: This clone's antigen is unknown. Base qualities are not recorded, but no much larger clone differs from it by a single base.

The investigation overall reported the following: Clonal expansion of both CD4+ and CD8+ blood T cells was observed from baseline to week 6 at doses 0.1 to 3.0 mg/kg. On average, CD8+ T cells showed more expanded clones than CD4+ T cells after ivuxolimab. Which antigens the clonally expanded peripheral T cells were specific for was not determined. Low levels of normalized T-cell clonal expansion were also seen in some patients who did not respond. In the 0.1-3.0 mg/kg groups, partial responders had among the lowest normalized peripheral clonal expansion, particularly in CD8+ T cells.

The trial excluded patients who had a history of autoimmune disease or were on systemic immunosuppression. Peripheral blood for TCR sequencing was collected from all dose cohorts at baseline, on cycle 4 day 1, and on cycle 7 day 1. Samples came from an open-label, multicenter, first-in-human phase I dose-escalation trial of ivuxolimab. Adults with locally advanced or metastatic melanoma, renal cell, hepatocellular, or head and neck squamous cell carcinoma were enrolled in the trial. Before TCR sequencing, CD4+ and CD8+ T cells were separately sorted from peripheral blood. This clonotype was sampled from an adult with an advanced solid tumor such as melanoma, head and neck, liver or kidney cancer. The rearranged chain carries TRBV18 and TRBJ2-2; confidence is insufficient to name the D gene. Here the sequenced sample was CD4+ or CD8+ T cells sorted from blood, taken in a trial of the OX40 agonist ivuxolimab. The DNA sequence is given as TGTGCCAGCTCACCACCTATCCGCGGGGAGCTGTTTTTT. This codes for CASSPPIRGELFF.